This T cell receptor (beta chain) appears in the sequencing data of a study of early stage breast cancer tumors (dated by TCRdb to 2017 to 2019). For context, the study as a whole: Of the approximately 16 invasive breast tumors, about a dozen were found to be estrogen receptor-positive, progesterone receptor-positive and HER2-negative. Most of the 12 ER+/PR+/HER2- tumors were invasive ductal carcinomas, while the other four were invasive lobular carcinomas. On average, each sample got about 9.3-fold read coverage. Across all samples, roughly 2,800,000 templates representing approximately 1 million unique clonotypes were detected. Overall study results and their limits: Repertoires from blood and normal breast were more alike than repertoires from blood and tumor, and in about 90% of the 16 patients, comparing each tissue with blood separated tumor from normal. Sequencing bulk genomic DNA from unsorted cells could not capture chain pairing or functional markers like CD4, CD8 and FOXP3. Enriched TCRB sequences shared across patients were found to be mostly commonly generated sequences that were unlikely to play an important role in the tumor microenvironment. Because the cohort was small, a breakdown by tumor subtype could not be done. Tumors showed about 2.5-fold higher T cell density and higher clonality than adjacent normal breast tissue.

Including cysteine and phenylalanine, the CDR3 has 16 amino acids. CDR3 DNA is the only sequence kept; it has 48 bases, read in frame from the first base. The CDR1 and CDR2 encoded by the germline V gene (reference sequence) are MNHNY and SVGAGI. Compared with germline, V lacks 7 bases and J lacks 6 bases; bases without a gene match: 14. Each sample was amplified in two independent genomic DNA replicates, using roughly 0.51 ug for blood and about 1.5 ug for tumor or normal breast. TCRB sequencing of genomic DNA was carried out with the ImmunoSeq Intro kit according to the manufacturer's instructions. Multiplex PCR ran approximately 29 cycles with proprietary primers and spike-in control sequences for absolute quantification. Single-end 150-bp reads were used to sequence an 87-bp fragment spanning the CDR3 plus the flanking V and J genes. Each lane of an Illumina MiSeq using version 3.0 chemistry carried seven multiplexed samples, with two replicates per sample. Processing in the source paper ran as follows. The vendor's proprietary pipeline processed the raw data and merged both replicates into a single result for each sample. To define clonotypes, the study grouped productive rearrangements that shared the V-gene family, CDR3 amino acid sequence and J-gene segment. Clonality was calculated as 1 minus the normalized Shannon entropy (Pielou evenness) of TCRB abundances. To estimate T cell density, the total number of templates was divided by the input cell count, which was inferred from how much DNA went in. Recon, run with its default parameters, was used to estimate overall repertoire diversity and clonality. A clonotype was considered tumor-enriched if its abundance in tumor exceeded 0.1% and was at least 32-fold higher than its abundance in normal breast. This is the immuneACCESS table as TCRdb keeps it, with only in-frame sequences that have V and J called. A part of the clones is gone; compared with another copy, unresolved V genes explain less than half, and the rest is unexplained. Clone size and the V and J calls come from that table; the DNA yielded D and trimming. The sample table shows about 9,600 clones, and roughly 64% are seen once. Jointly, the top ten make up approximately 12% of the sample.

This clone was seen just once. The clone's antigen remains unknown. The record has no base qualities; no much larger clone is one base away. About 20-55 mg of tumor tissue was diced, and more than 3 ug of DNA was typically obtained. The study profiled bulk TCR beta-chain repertoires in matched peripheral blood, tumor and adjacent normal breast tissue taken from roughly 17 patients with early-stage breast cancer. Following resection, visually identified tumor tissue was excised and transferred into prechilled RNAlater. A TissueLyser II was used to homogenize diced tumor tissue (about 17-55 mg) in RLTplus buffer containing beta-mercaptoethanol and antifoaming agent. The Qiagen AllPrep DNA/RNA Mini kit was used for genomic DNA extraction.

The sample was breast tumor tissue. The TCR was taken from a person between 60 and 70 years old with breast cancer. In this chain, TRBV6-6 is recombined with TRBJ2-3, with 9 middle bases fitting TRBD2. The CDR3 in this case is CASTLFRAGGRDTQYF. The nucleotide sequence is given as TGTGCCAGCACCCTATTCCGAGCGGGAGGACGGGATACGCAGTATTTT.